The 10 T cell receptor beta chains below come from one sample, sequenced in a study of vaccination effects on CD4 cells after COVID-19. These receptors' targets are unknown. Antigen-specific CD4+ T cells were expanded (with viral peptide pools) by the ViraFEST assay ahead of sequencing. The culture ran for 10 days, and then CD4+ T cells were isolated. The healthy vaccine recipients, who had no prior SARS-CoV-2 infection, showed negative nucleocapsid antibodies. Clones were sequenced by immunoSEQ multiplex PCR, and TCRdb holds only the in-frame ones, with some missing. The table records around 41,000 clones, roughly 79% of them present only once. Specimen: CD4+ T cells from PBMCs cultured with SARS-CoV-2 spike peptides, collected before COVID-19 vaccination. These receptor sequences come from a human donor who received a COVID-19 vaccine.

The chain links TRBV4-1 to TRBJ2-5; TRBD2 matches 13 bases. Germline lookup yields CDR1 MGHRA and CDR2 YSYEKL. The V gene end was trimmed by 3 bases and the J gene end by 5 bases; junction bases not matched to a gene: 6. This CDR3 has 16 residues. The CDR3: CASSQQGLAGRETQYF. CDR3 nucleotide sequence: TGCGCCAGCAGCCAGCAGGGACTAGCGGGGAGGGAGACCCAGTACTTC.

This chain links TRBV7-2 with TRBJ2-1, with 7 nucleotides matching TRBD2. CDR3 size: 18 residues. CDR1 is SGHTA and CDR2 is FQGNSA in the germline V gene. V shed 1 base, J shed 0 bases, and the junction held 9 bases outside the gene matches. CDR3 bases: TGTGCCAGCAGCTTAGGGGTATTGCGGGGGAGCTCCTACAATGAGCAGTTCTTC. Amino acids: CASSLGVLRGSSYNEQFF.

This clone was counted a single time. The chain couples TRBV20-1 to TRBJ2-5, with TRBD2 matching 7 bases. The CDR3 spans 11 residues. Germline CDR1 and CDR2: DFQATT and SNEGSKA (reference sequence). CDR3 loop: CSFQGGETQYF. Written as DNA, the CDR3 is TGCAGCTTCCAGGGAGGGGAGACCCAGTACTTC.

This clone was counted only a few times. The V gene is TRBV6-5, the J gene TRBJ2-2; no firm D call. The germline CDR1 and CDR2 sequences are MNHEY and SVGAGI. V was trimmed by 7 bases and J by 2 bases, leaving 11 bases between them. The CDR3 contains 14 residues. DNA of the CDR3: TGTGCCAGCACCGCGACTCTAAACACCGGGGAGCTGTTTTTT. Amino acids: CASTATLNTGELFF.

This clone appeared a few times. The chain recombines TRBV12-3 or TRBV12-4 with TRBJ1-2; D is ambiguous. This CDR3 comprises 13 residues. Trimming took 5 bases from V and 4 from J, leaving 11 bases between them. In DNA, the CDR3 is TGTGCCAGCAGTATTCCACAATCCTATGGCTACACCTTC. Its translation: CASSIPQSYGYTF.

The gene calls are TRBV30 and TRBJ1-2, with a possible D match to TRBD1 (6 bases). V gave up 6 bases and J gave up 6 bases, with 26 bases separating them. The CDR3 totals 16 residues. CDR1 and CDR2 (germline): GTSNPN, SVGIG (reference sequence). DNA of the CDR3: TGTGCCTGCACCTCCGAACCCACAGGGCCCTTCGATGGCTACACCTTC. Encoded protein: CACTSEPTGPFDGYTF. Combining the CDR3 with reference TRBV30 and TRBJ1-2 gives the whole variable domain SQTIHQWPATLVQPVGSPLSLECTVEGTSNPNLYWYRQAAGRGLQLLFYSVGIGQISSEVPQNLSASRPQDRQFILSSKKLLLSDSGFYLCACTSEPTGPFDGYTFGSGTRLTVV.

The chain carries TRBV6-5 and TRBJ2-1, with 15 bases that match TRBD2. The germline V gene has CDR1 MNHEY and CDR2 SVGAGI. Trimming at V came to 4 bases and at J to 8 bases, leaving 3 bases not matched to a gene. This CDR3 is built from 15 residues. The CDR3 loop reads CASSWTSGGAYEQFF. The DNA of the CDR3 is TGTGCCAGCAGTTGGACTAGCGGGGGGGCCTATGAGCAGTTCTTC.

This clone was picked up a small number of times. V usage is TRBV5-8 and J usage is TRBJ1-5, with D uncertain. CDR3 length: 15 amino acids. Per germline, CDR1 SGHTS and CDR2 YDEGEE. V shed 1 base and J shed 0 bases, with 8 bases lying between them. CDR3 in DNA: TGTGCCAGCAGCTTGAGGACCCATAGCAATCAGCCCCAGCATTTT. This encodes CASSLRTHSNQPQHF.

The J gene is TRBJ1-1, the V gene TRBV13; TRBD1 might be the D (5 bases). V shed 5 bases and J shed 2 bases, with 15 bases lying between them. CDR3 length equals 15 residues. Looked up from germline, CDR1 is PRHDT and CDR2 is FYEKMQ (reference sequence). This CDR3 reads CASSTRQNQNTEAFF. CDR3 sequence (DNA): TGTGCCAGCAGCACCCGACAGAACCAAAACACTGAAGCTTTCTTT.

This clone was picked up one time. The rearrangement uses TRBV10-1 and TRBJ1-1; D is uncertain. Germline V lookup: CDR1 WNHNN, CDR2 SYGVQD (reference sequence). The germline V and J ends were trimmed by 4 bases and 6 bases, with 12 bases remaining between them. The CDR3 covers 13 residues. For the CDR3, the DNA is TGCGCCAGCAGTGTCTTAGAACGGTCTGAAGCTTTCTTT. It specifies CASSVLERSEAFF.